These 32 T cell receptor beta chains came from one sample sequenced in a study of vaccination and CD4 T cells after COVID-19. No cognate antigen is known for these TCRs. Sequenced with the Oncomine TCR Beta short-read assay was DNA taken from cultured CD4+ T cells. MiXCR, run by TCRdb on the PCR reads, gives a single entry per CDR3 protein. The data hold 10,000 to 15,000 distinct CDR3 sequences, with roughly 50% observed a single time. Treatment meaning: roughly ten-day PBMC culture with coronavirus spike peptide pools or control peptides (ViraFEST assay). The specimen was CD4+ T cells from blood, cultured in vitro. These receptors were obtained from a human donor who had recovered from COVID-19.

The rearrangement links TRBV24-1 to TRBJ2-2; 8 bases are a match to TRBD2. Germline-derived CDR1 and CDR2 are KGHDR and SFDVKD. The CDR3 is 16 residues long. V trimming: 3 bases; J trimming: 5 bases; junction bases outside the gene matches: 7. The CDR3 is CATSDASGRVTGELFF. CDR3 in DNA: TGTGCCACCAGTGATGCGAGCGGGAGAGTTACCGGGGAGCTGTTTTTT.

The V call is TRBV6-1, the J call TRBJ2-1; D gene unclear. CDR1 MNHNS and CDR2 SASEGT come from the germline V gene. The CDR3 loop spans 15 amino acids. V was cut by 6 bases and J by 0 bases, with 12 bases left in between. The CDR3 loop reads CASRQTRSSYNEQFF. DNA of the CDR3: TGTGCCAGCAGGCAGACTCGGAGCTCCTACAATGAGCAGTTCTTC.

The chain uses TRBV27 and TRBJ2-1, with D hard to call. The ends were cut back, 3 bases at V and 6 bases at J, with 9 bases in the middle. Germline V gives CDR1 MNHEY, CDR2 SMNVEV (reference sequence). The CDR3 consists of 13 residues. DNA of the CDR3: TGTGCCAGCAGTTTCGCCCCGGCCAATGAGCAGTTCTTC. Residues: CASSFAPANEQFF.

The chain is built from TRBV20-1 and TRBJ2-3, with D possibly matching TRBD2 (6 bases). Germline lookup yields CDR1 DFQATT and CDR2 SNEGSKA (reference sequence). V was pared by 0 bases and J by 0 bases, with 13 bases between. This CDR3 region has 16 residues. This CDR3 is CSARDWGGTSTDTQYF. DNA of the CDR3: TGCAGTGCTAGAGATTGGGGCGGGACCAGCACAGATACGCAGTATTTT.

The chain couples TRBV11-3 to TRBJ2-3, with D perhaps TRBD2 (6 bases). This CDR3 comprises 17 residues. The V gene's germline CDR1 is SGHNT and CDR2 YENEEA. V lost 6 bases to trimming and J lost 2 bases, with 21 bases between them. CDR3 in DNA: TGTGCCAGCAGTCTTGGGAGGAGGGAAATAGACACAGATACGCAGTATTTT. Translating it yields CASSLGRREIDTDTQYF.

V is TRBV15 and J is TRBJ2-3, with 7 positions matching TRBD2. Germline V gene lookup returns CDR1 LNHNV and CDR2 YYDKDF (reference sequence). The CDR3 covers 15 residues. The V gene end was trimmed by 7 bases and the J gene end by 0 bases; junction bases not matched to a gene: 7. This CDR3 is CATTPSGTSTDTQYF. The CDR3 DNA follows: TGTGCCACCACTCCTAGCGGTACTAGCACAGATACGCAGTATTTT.

The chain is built from TRBV30 and TRBJ1-1, with a possible D match to TRBD1 (5 bases). The CDR3 is 12 amino acids. Per the germline V gene, CDR1 is GTSNPN and CDR2 is SVGIG (reference sequence). The germline V and J ends were trimmed by 7 bases and 4 bases, with 13 bases remaining between them. CDR3 protein: CAYQGIGTEAFF. The DNA for the CDR3 is TGTGCCTACCAGGGCATTGGCACTGAAGCTTTCTTT. Complete variable domain (other parts from reference TRBV30 and TRBJ1-1): SQTIHQWPATLVQPVGSPLSLECTVEGTSNPNLYWYRQAAGRGLQLLFYSVGIGQISSEVPQNLSASRPQDRQFILSSKKLLLSDSGFYLCAYQGIGTEAFFGQGTRLTVV.

This sequence joins TRBV30 and TRBJ1-2; 9 positions agree with TRBD1. This CDR3 comprises 18 residues. Germline CDR1 reads GTSNPN; CDR2 reads SVGIG (reference sequence). The V and J ends lost 2 bases and 5 bases, in that order; junction bases with no gene match: 18. CDR3 protein: CAWSPGETGGPFPYGYTF. CDR3 DNA sequence: TGTGCCTGGAGTCCCGGTGAGACAGGGGGACCTTTTCCTTATGGCTACACCTTC. The entire variable domain, with the rest obtained from reference TRBV30 and TRBJ1-2, is as follows: SQTIHQWPATLVQPVGSPLSLECTVEGTSNPNLYWYRQAAGRGLQLLFYSVGIGQISSEVPQNLSASRPQDRQFILSSKKLLLSDSGFYLCAWSPGETGGPFPYGYTFGSGTRLTVV.

This clonotype was counted between two and nine times. J is TRBJ2-2 and V is TRBV1; the table's D call TRBD1 went unverified against the DNA. TRBV1 is tagged as a pseudogene. The CDR3 runs 12 residues. The CDR3 region has the DNA TGCACAATACGGGACCTCACCGGGGAGCTGTTTTTT. Amino acids: CTIRDLTGELFF.

The chain combines TRBV9 with TRBJ2-3, with 7 bases lining up with TRBD2. Germline V gene lookup returns CDR1 SGDLS and CDR2 YYNGEE. The CDR3 is made up of 14 amino acids. The junction had 4 bases not matched to a gene; V was cut back by 3 bases and J by 3 bases. Here the CDR3 DNA reads TGTGCCAGCAGCGGAGCGGGACTGACAGATACGCAGTATTTT. It codes for CASSGAGLTDTQYF.

By share of the sample, this clonotype is medium-sized. This chain connects TRBV11-1 to TRBJ2-7; 8 positions match TRBD1. Germline V gives CDR1 SGHAT, CDR2 FQDESV (reference sequence). V lost 5 bases to trimming and J lost 7 bases; unmatched junction nucleotides: 4. The CDR3 is 12 residues long. CDR3 protein: CASSGQGREQYF. Here the CDR3 DNA reads TGTGCCAGCAGCGGACAGGGACGAGAGCAGTACTTC.

This chain links TRBV5-1 with TRBJ2-3, with 16 bases identical to TRBD2. This CDR3 region has 19 residues. Trimming at V came to 4 bases and at J to 2 bases, leaving 10 bases not matched to a gene. Germline values: CDR1 SGHRS, CDR2 YFSETQ. CDR3 sequence: CASSPGGTSGRVNTDTQYF. The CDR3 nucleotides are TGCGCCAGCAGCCCTGGAGGGACTAGCGGGAGGGTGAACACAGATACGCAGTATTTT.

This chain joins TRBV6-1 and TRBJ1-5; D might be TRBD1 (6 bases). CDR1 and CDR2 from the germline V gene are MNHNS and SASEGT. This CDR3 is 18 amino acids long. With 6 bases removed from V and 2 bases from J, the gap between germline ends came to 23 bases. CDR3 DNA: TGTGCCAGCAGCCCGTCGACAGGTGGTGAGTTAGGCAATCAGCCCCAGCATTTT. Its protein product is CASSPSTGGELGNQPQHF.

The count of this clonotype is one. The chain combines TRBV7-3 with TRBJ2-1; D may be TRBD1 (6 bases). Trimming left V 4 bases short and J 5 bases short, with 9 bases between. Germline V gene sequence: CDR1 SGHTA, CDR2 FQGTGA. There are 13 residues in the CDR3. The CDR3 spells CASSSRQDNEQFF. CDR3 DNA: TGTGCCAGCAGCTCCCGACAGGACAATGAGCAGTTCTTC.

CDR3 sequence: CASSVQGEGVDTQYF. The CDR3 coding sequence is TGTGCCAGTAGTGTTCAGGGTGAAGGTGTTGATACGCAGTATTTT. J is TRBJ2-3 and V is TRBV19, with D tentatively TRBD1 (5 bases). Germline V gene lookup returns CDR1 LNHDA and CDR2 SQIVND (reference sequence). CDR3 length: 15 residues. V was trimmed by 5 bases and J by 6 bases, leaving 18 bases between them.

The J gene is TRBJ1-1, the V gene TRBV28, with a weak D call TRBD1 (6 bases). Trimming left V 3 bases short and J 6 bases short, with 14 bases between. This CDR3 has 14 residues. Germline CDR1 is MDHEN and CDR2 is SYDVKM. The DNA of the CDR3 is TGTGCCAGCAGTTTGGCCAGGGGTTTCGCTGAAGCTTTCTTT. Its translation: CASSLARGFAEAFF.

The CDR3 reads CAIRGGTGYLEQYF. DNA of the CDR3: TGTGCCATCCGAGGAGGGACAGGTTACCTCGAGCAGTACTTC. This sequence joins TRBV2 and TRBJ2-7, with TRBD1 matching over 8 bases. The V and J ends lost 10 bases and 6 bases, in that order; junction bases with no gene match: 14. Germline V lookup: CDR1 SNHLY, CDR2 FYNNEI. The CDR3 consists of 14 residues.

This clonotype was seen a handful of times. The gene calls are TRBV20-1 and TRBJ2-5, with a weak D call TRBD1 (5 bases). Trimming cost V 4 bases and J 1 base, with 10 bases left between them. Germline V gene sequence: CDR1 DFQATT, CDR2 SNEGSKA (reference sequence). The CDR3 contains 13 residues. CDR3 loop: CSAKARGQETQYF. In nucleotides, the CDR3 is TGCAGTGCTAAAGCTAGGGGCCAAGAGACCCAGTACTTC.

Here the CDR3 DNA reads TGTGCCAGCAGCTTAGGGTGGAGCTACGAGCAGTACTTC. This codes for CASSLGWSYEQYF. The chain carries TRBV7-8 and TRBJ2-7; D gene ambiguous. The V end was cut by 1 base, the J end by 3 bases, with 7 bases between. The CDR3 length is 13 residues. Germline lookup yields CDR1 SGHVS and CDR2 FQNEAQ.

The J gene is TRBJ2-1, the V gene TRBV20-1; TRBD2 agrees at 14 bases. Germline assignment: CDR1 DFQATT and CDR2 SNEGSKA (reference sequence). V lost 2 bases, J lost 4 bases, and 10 bases stayed unmatched. The CDR3 is 18 amino acids. CDR3 loop: CSARPGLAGDRTYNEQFF. In DNA form, the CDR3 reads TGCAGTGCTAGACCGGGACTAGCGGGAGACCGTACGTACAATGAGCAGTTCTTC.

This chain connects TRBV30 to TRBJ1-2; 8 bases fit TRBD1. This CDR3 is built from 16 residues. CDR1 is GTSNPN and CDR2 is SVGIG in the germline V gene (reference sequence). The trim removed 1 base at V and 3 bases at J, leaving 10 bases unmatched. The CDR3 DNA reads as TGTGCCTGGAGTGCCCCACGGACAGGGATCGACTATGGCTACACCTTC. Translated, it gives CAWSAPRTGIDYGYTF.

This clonotype has more than one count but fewer than ten. V usage is TRBV27 and J usage is TRBJ2-3; D perhaps matches TRBD2 (7 bases). With 5 bases removed from V and 2 bases from J, the gap between germline ends came to 29 bases. Germline loops: CDR1 MNHEY, CDR2 SMNVEV (reference sequence). CDR3 length: 20 amino acids. In DNA, the CDR3 is TGTGCCAGCAGTAGGGGGGCCGCGGGCGGGAGTCTCCTCGACACAGATACGCAGTATTTT. Translation: CASSRGAAGGSLLDTDTQYF.

The J gene is TRBJ2-1, the V gene TRBV27; 9 nucleotides line up with TRBD1. The CDR3 has 16 residues. CDR1 and CDR2 from the germline V gene are MNHEY and SMNVEV (reference sequence). The ends lost 6 bases at V and 6 bases at J; junction bases unmatched: 12. For the CDR3, the DNA is TGTGCCAGCAGCCGTTCGGACAGGGGTAGGGCCAATGAGCAGTTCTTC. It is translated as CASSRSDRGRANEQFF.

The count of this clonotype is one. The V and J genes are TRBV20-1 and TRBJ2-6; D gene ambiguous. The CDR3 loop spans 17 amino acids. V shed 3 bases and J shed 1 base, with 16 bases lying between them. Germline CDR1 is DFQATT and CDR2 is SNEGSKA (reference sequence). The DNA of the CDR3 is TGCAGTGCTAGCGTCGCTCCGAGTGCTTCTGGGGCCAACGTCCTGACTTTC. Its protein product is CSASVAPSASGANVLTF.

This sequence joins TRBV7-3 and TRBJ2-3; possibly TRBD2 for D (5 bases). The CDR3 totals 13 residues. CDR1 and CDR2 from the germline V gene are SGHTA and FQGTGA. Trimming cost V 2 bases and J 4 bases, with 7 bases left between them. CDR3 residues: CASSLLSADTQYF. CDR3 DNA sequence: TGTGCCAGCAGCTTACTTAGCGCAGATACGCAGTATTTT.

The chain joins TRBV19 to TRBJ2-1; TRBD2 matches 9 bases. Per germline, CDR1 LNHDA and CDR2 SQIVND (reference sequence). V lost 5 bases to trimming and J lost 5 bases; unmatched junction nucleotides: 7. This CDR3 is 15 amino acids long. DNA of the CDR3: TGTGCCAGTAGTCTACGGACTAGCGTCGACAATGAGCAGTTCTTC. Encoded protein: CASSLRTSVDNEQFF.

The V gene is TRBV12-3 or TRBV12-4, the J gene TRBJ1-5; D may be TRBD1 (5 bases). V lost 7 bases and J lost 0, with 13 bases in between. The CDR3 totals 15 residues. The CDR3 bases are TGTGCCAGCACAACGACAGTGTATAGCAATCAGCCCCAGCATTTT. Translation: CASTTTVYSNQPQHF.

The chain links TRBV6-5 to TRBJ2-1; a weak D match, TRBD2 (7 bases). Germline values: CDR1 MNHEY, CDR2 SVGAGI. Deletions cut 0 bases from V and 5 bases from J, with 11 bases between. The CDR3 totals 15 residues. The CDR3 spells CASSYSGGPNNEQFF. The CDR3 DNA sequence: TGTGCCAGCAGTTACTCGGGGGGGCCCAACAATGAGCAGTTCTTC.

The chain is built from TRBV2 and TRBJ2-1; TRBD2 is a possible D gene (6 bases). CDR1 and CDR2 (germline): SNHLY, FYNNEI. Trimming cost V 8 bases and J 6 bases, with 14 bases left between them. This CDR3 comprises 13 residues. CDR3 in amino acids: CASSVGRLNEQFF. Here the CDR3 DNA reads TGTGCCAGCTCAGTTGGGAGGCTCAATGAGCAGTTCTTC.

This clonotype was observed a single time. The chain is built from TRBV10-2 and TRBJ2-3; D is undetermined. Trimming stripped 2 bases from V and 5 bases from J, with 14 bases between. CDR3 size: 15 residues. Germline assignment: CDR1 WSHSY and CDR2 SAAADI. CDR3 in DNA: TGCGCCAGCAGTGAGGGTCGCCGACGTGAAGATACGCAGTATTTT. Its translation is CASSEGRRREDTQYF.

The chain has TRBV20-1 and TRBJ2-7; possibly TRBD2 for D (5 bases). The CDR3 extends over 15 amino acids. Trimming removed 0 bases at V and 2 bases at J, with 14 bases between. Germline CDR1 and CDR2: DFQATT and SNEGSKA (reference sequence). The CDR3 spells CSARDQQRPPYEQYF. The CDR3 nucleotides read TGCAGTGCTAGAGATCAGCAGCGGCCGCCCTACGAGCAGTACTTC.

This clonotype was seen a handful of times. This chain connects TRBV7-2 to TRBJ1-6; D might be TRBD1 (6 bases). The CDR3 consists of 15 residues. With 5 bases removed from V and 7 bases from J, the gap between germline ends came to 15 bases. Germline loops: CDR1 SGHTA, CDR2 FQGNSA. CDR3 DNA: TGTGCCAGCAGCCGGACAGCCCTTGGGAATTCACCCCTCCACTTT. Amino acids: CASSRTALGNSPLHF.